These T cell receptor beta chains were read from a single sample in a study of blood T cell repertoires in COVID-19. Generated by immunoSEQ multiplex PCR, the TCRdb table keeps only in-frame clones and is missing some. The data hold some 120,000 clones, with about 85% observed a single time. The sample was peripheral blood. The receptors were sampled from an elderly man with active or convalescent COVID-19. The CDR3 runs from the conserved cysteine through the conserved F or W. The D gene is left open where the match is weak. Clone size appears in some rows only: once, few, many, or a class for an expanded clone.

j_call clone_size v_call d_call cdr3_nt cdr3_aa
TRBJ1-1 . TRBV7-9 . TGTGCCAGCAGCGATCAGGGGAACACTGAAGCTTTCTTT CASSDQGNTEAFF
TRBJ1-2 . TRBV19 TRBD1 TGTGCCAGTAGTATAGCTTACTGGGACAGGGGCGGCTATGGCTACACCTTC CASSIAYWDRGGYGYTF
TRBJ1-5 . TRBV6-5 TRBD1 TGTGCCAGCAGAGTCACAGGGGGTAAACAGCCCCAGCATTTT CASRVTGGKQPQHF
TRBJ1-1 . TRBV7-9 . TGTGCCAGCGGAAACAGGGTCTTGACTGAAGCTTTCTTT CASGNRVLTEAFF
TRBJ1-5 once TRBV6-5 TRBD1 TGTGCCAGCAGCAGTCGACAGGGGAGAGGCCAGCCCCAGCATTTT CASSSRQGRGQPQHF
TRBJ2-2 . TRBV7-9 . TGTGCCAGCCCTAGAAGGCGGGTTTACACCGGGGAGCTGTTTTTT CASPRRRVYTGELFF
TRBJ2-7 . TRBV7-9 TRBD2 TGTGCCAGCAGCCACCCTAGGACTAGCAATTGGTACGAGCAGTACTTC CASSHPRTSNWYEQYF
TRBJ1-4 . TRBV7-2 . TGTGCCAGCAGCCCGGACGGCGGGACTGAAAAACTGTTTTTT CASSPDGGTEKLFF
TRBJ1-2 . TRBV9 TRBD1 TGTGCCAGCAGCCGCGGACAGGGGGCGGTGAATAACTATGGCTACACCTTC CASSRGQGAVNNYGYTF
TRBJ2-3 . TRBV4-1 . TGCGCCAGCAGCCTGCAGGGGCAGTCAGATACGCAGTATTTT CASSLQGQSDTQYF
TRBJ2-3 . TRBV5-1 . TGCGCCAGCGCCCCGGGACAAAACACAGATACGCAGTATTTT CASAPGQNTDTQYF
TRBJ1-5 . TRBV16 TRBD1 TGTGCCAGCAGCCAATGGCCCACCGGACAGGGGGGCGTCAATCAGCCCCAGCATTTT CASSQWPTGQGGVNQPQHF
TRBJ2-2 . TRBV6-5 . TGTGCCAGTTCGTTCGAGACAGGTAACACCGGGGAGCTGTTTTTT CASSFETGNTGELFF
TRBJ1-1 . TRBV19 . TGTGCCAGTAGTATATTATTGAGGGACACTGAAGCTTTCTTT CASSILLRDTEAFF
TRBJ2-7 once TRBV7-2 TRBD1 TGTGCCAGCAGTTCCACAGGGGCCTGGGAGCAGTACTTC CASSSTGAWEQYF
TRBJ2-7 . TRBV6-5 TRBD2 TGTGCCAGCAGTTACGGGACCGGGAGGGAGCAGTACTTC CASSYGTGREQYF
TRBJ1-5 . TRBV10-3 . TGTGCCATCAGTGACTCGACAGGTAGAACGCATTTT CAISDSTGRTHF
TRBJ2-5 . TRBV19 TRBD2 TGTGCCACCGCCCCGTTATGGGGACTAGCGGTCGTGGAGACCCAGTACTTC CATAPLWGLAVVETQYF
TRBJ1-2 . TRBV5-1 TRBD1 TGCGCCAGCAGCCAGACAGGGGGCGATGGCTACACCTTC CASSQTGGDGYTF
TRBJ2-5 once TRBV7-3 TRBD1 TGTGCCAGCAGCGCGGACAGGGAAGAGACCCAGTACTTC CASSADREETQYF
TRBJ2-1 . TRBV4-2 TRBD2 TGTGCCAGCAGCCAACCGACCGGGGAGGAGCGGGGGAGCCTCTTC CASSQPTGEERGSLF
TRBJ2-5 . TRBV4-2 . TGTGCCAGCAGCCAAGGAATTTGGTCGACAGAGAGGAATCAAGAGACCCAGTACTTC CASSQGIWSTERNQETQYF
TRBJ2-7 . TRBV11-1 TRBD2 TGTGCCAGCAGCACGGGACTAGCGGGGACCGAGCAGTACTTC CASSTGLAGTEQYF
TRBJ2-7 . TRBV28 TRBD1 TGTGCCAGCAGTTTGAGGGGGCGGAACTACGAGCAGTACTTC CASSLRGRNYEQYF
TRBJ2-2 . TRBV11-2 . TGTGCCAGCAGCCCCCAACGAAGGACTATGCGAACCGGGGAGCTGTTTTTT CASSPQRRTMRTGELFF
TRBJ2-5 . TRBV7-8 TRBD2 TGTGCCAGCAGCTCCCCAGCGGGAGGCCTGGAGACCCAGTACTTC CASSSPAGGLETQYF
TRBJ2-1 . TRBV7-2 TRBD2 TGTGCCAGCAGCTTAGTAGCGGGAGAAAACAATGAGCAGTTCTTC CASSLVAGENNEQFF
TRBJ2-7 . TRBV18 TRBD2 TGTGCCAGCTCACCCGGGACTAGCGGGAGGGCATCCTACGAGCAGTACTTC CASSPGTSGRASYEQYF
TRBJ2-4 . TRBV5-1 TRBD2 TGCGCCAGCAGCTTGACGGGACTAGCGGGAGTACAGAACATTCAGTACTTC CASSLTGLAGVQNIQYF
TRBJ2-1 . TRBV6-2/TRBV6-3 TRBD2 TGTGCCAGCAGTTACTCTCGAGCGGGAGGTGGAAGAGAGCAGTTCTTC CASSYSRAGGGREQFF
TRBJ1-1 . TRBV4-1 . TGCGCCAGCAGCCCGAGGGCCTTGAACACTGAAGCTTTCTTT CASSPRALNTEAFF
TRBJ2-1 . TRBV5-1 TRBD2 TGCGCCAGCAGCCCGGGGGGTGGTGACGGGCAGTTCTTC CASSPGGGDGQFF
TRBJ1-2 . TRBV10-3 . TGTGCCATCAGTGAGGCCAACATACGAGGCTATGGCTACACCTTC CAISEANIRGYGYTF
TRBJ1-6 . TRBV6-4 . TGTGCCAGCAGTGACCAAGGCAGGTTTAATTCACCCCTCCACTTT CASSDQGRFNSPLHF
TRBJ1-2 . TRBV15 TRBD1 TGTGCCACCAGCGCCCGGGACAGGGGTTTCTATGGCTACACCTTC CATSARDRGFYGYTF
TRBJ1-6 once TRBV20-1 TRBD1 TGCAGTGCTAGTCCCGGGGACAGGGAAAATTCACCCCTCCACTTT CSASPGDRENSPLHF
TRBJ1-5 once TRBV6-6 . TGTGCCAGCAGGCCAGGCAATAGCAATCAGCCCCAGCATTTT CASRPGNSNQPQHF
TRBJ1-5 . TRBV5-8 TRBD1 TGTGCCAGCAGCTTGGGGGACAGGGTCGTCAGGGGCCAGCATTTT CASSLGDRVVRGQHF
TRBJ2-7 . TRBV20-1 . TGCAGTGCTAGTTCCTCAGCCTACGAGCAGTACTTC CSASSSAYEQYF
TRBJ2-7 . TRBV27 . TGTGCCAGCAGTCCCGACAGGCCCTCCTACGAGCAGTACTTC CASSPDRPSYEQYF
TRBJ2-3 few TRBV27 . TGTGCCAGCAGGAGGGCCGGGACAGATACGCAGTATTTT CASRRAGTDTQYF
TRBJ2-4 . TRBV28 TRBD1 TGTGCCAGCAGTAGGTTGGGACAGGGTTTACAGTACTTC CASSRLGQGLQYF
TRBJ2-5 many TRBV4-1 TRBD2 TGCGCCAGCAGCCCCGAAGGCCCTACTAGCGGGGAACCTCTCAGAGCCCAGTACTTC CASSPEGPTSGEPLRAQYF
TRBJ2-5 . TRBV2 . TGTGCCAGCCGACGGGGGGCGGGAGAGACCCAGTACTTC CASRRGAGETQYF
TRBJ2-6 . TRBV3-1/TRBV3-2 . TGTGCCAGCAGCATCCGCCGTGGACAAACAGCGTGGGCCAACGTCCTGACTTTC CASSIRRGQTAWANVLTF
TRBJ2-1 once TRBV7-6 TRBD2 TGTGCCAGCAGCTCTGTAACTAGCGGGGATTACAATGAGCAGTTCTTC CASSSVTSGDYNEQFF
TRBJ2-5 . TRBV7-2 . TGTGCCAGCAGCCTAGGGCGGAGGGGCTCTGCCCAAGAGACCCAGTACTTC CASSLGRRGSAQETQYF
TRBJ2-7 . TRBV1 . TGCACCAGCAGCCTACAACCAACTAGCGGGAGTTCATACGAGCAGTACTTC CTSSLQPTSGSSYEQYF
TRBJ2-1 . TRBV3-1/TRBV3-2 . TGTGCCAGCAGCCAAGAAACTTGGAGGGCTAACGAGCAGTTCTTC CASSQETWRANEQFF
TRBJ1-3 . TRBV9 TRBD1 TGTGCCAGCAGCTATTACCCGGGACAGGGTATTGGCTCTGGAAACACCATATATTTT CASSYYPGQGIGSGNTIYF
TRBJ2-7 . TRBV27 TRBD1 TGTGCCAGCAGTCCAGGGGACAGGATAGGGGGCGAGCAGTACTTC CASSPGDRIGGEQYF
TRBJ2-5 . TRBV4-1 . TGCGCCAGCAGCCAAGATGTATTGCAGGGGCCCCCCCAAGGGACCCAGTACTTC CASSQDVLQGPPQGTQYF
TRBJ2-1 . TRBV6-1 TRBD2 TGTGCCAGCAGTGACCTAGCGGGGGCCCTGACTTTGGGTCCTGCTAATGAGCAGTTCTTC CASSDLAGALTLGPANEQFF
TRBJ2-1 . TRBV6-2/TRBV6-3 . TGTGCCAGCAGTAGTCTCGGGTACAATGAGCAGTTCTTC CASSSLGYNEQFF
TRBJ2-7 . TRBV18 TRBD1 TGTGCCAGCTCAGCGACAGGGGGCGGCGAGCAGTACTTC CASSATGGGEQYF
TRBJ1-2 . TRBV6-6 . TGTGCCAGCAGTTACCCGCAGGGAAGGTATGGCTACACCTTC CASSYPQGRYGYTF
TRBJ2-5 . TRBV5-4 . TGTGCCAGCAGCCAGATGGAGACCCAGTACTTC CASSQMETQYF
TRBJ1-1 once TRBV4-1 . TGCGCCAGCAGCTCCGACAGCTTGAACACTGAAGCTTTCTTT CASSSDSLNTEAFF